The clone carrying this T cell receptor beta chain was detected a few times. Its target is unknown. These data are taken from a study of identical twins. Overall study results and limits: Where beta out-of-frame sequences were concerned, excess twin sharing was weaker.

Through template switching, a universal primer site was introduced, and the cDNA contained unique molecular identifiers. Via MiXCR, TCRdb re-called the 5' RACE reads, giving one row per CDR3 protein. The sample has more than 1.5 million distinct CDR3 sequences, 25% to 35% seen once; the top ten hold roughly 0.3%. This CDR3 has 15 residues. V was cut by 1 base and J by 4 bases, with 13 bases left in between. Germline values: CDR1 LGHNA, CDR2 YNFKEQ. Sequenced sample: cord blood. The chain couples TRBV4-2 to TRBJ1-2; D unresolved. This TCR came from a newborn girl in good health. The CDR3 protein is CASSQGGFRGYGYTF. CDR3 DNA: TGTGCCAGCAGCCAAGGAGGGTTTCGAGGCTATGGCTACACCTTC.